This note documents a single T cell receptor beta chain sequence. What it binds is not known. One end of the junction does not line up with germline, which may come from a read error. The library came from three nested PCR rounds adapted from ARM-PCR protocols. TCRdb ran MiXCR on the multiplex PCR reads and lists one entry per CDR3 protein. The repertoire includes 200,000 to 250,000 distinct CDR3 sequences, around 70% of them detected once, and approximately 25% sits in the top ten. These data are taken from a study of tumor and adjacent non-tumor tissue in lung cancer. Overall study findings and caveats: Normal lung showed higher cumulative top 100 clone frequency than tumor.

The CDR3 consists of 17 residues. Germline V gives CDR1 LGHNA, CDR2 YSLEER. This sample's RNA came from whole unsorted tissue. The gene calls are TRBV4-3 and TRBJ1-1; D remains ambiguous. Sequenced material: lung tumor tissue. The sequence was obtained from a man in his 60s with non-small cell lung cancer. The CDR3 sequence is CASSQNVPGSLGTEALF. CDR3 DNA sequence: TGCGCCAGCAGCCAAAACGTTCCGGGCAGTTTGGGCACTGAAGCTTTATTT.